A selection of T cell receptor beta chains follows, all from one sample in a study of tumor-infiltrating lymphocytes in primary liver carcinoma. TCRdb re-called the multiplex PCR reads through MiXCR, storing one row per CDR3 protein. Of fewer than 350,000 distinct CDR3 sequences detected, 50% to 70% appear once; the ten largest clones hold 9%. Sample: peripheral blood. The receptors originated from a man aged 35 to 55 with primary liver carcinoma and hepatitis B virus infection. The CDR3 runs from the conserved cysteine through the conserved F or W. D genes are given only for firm matches. Expanded clones get a size class; other rows say once, few or many, or leave the size out.

>.|TRBV28|TRBJ2-3|TRBD1
TGTGTCAGCACCCCTCAGAGAGGGGGCGGAACCACAGATACGCAGTATTTT
CVSTPQRGGGTTDTQYF
>once|TRBV6-6|TRBJ2-1|TRBD2
TGTGCCAACAGTTACTCGGGAAGCGGGAGTACCCATGAGCAGTTCTTC
CANSYSGSGSTHEQFF
>few|TRBV30|TRBJ1-2|.
TGTGCCTGGAGTGTAGGAGGGGCCCAGTTGAGCTACACCTTC
CAWSVGGAQLSYTF
>many|TRBV10-3|TRBJ2-5|.
TGTGCCATCAGTGTCTCCGGTAAAGAGACCCAGTACTTC
CAISVSGKETQYF
>many|TRBV6-5|TRBJ2-7|TRBD1
TGTGCCAGCAGTCGTACAGGGGCCTACGAGCAGTACTTC
CASSRTGAYEQYF
>many|TRBV11-3|TRBJ1-5|TRBD1
TGTGCCAGCAGCCCCCGTCCAAGGGGGCTCAATCAGCCCCAGCATTTT
CASSPRPRGLNQPQHF
>.|TRBV11-2|TRBJ2-1|TRBD2
TGTGCCAGCTTGAGCGGGGGGCTCCCCAATGTGCAGTTCTTC
CASLSGGLPNVQFF
>few|TRBV5-4|TRBJ2-3|TRBD1
TGTGCCAGCAGTAAACCGGGACAGGCTACAGATACGCAGTATTTT
CASSKPGQATDTQYF
>.|TRBV11-1|TRBJ2-1|TRBD2
TGTGCCAGTAGTACCCTGGCCTGGGCTAGCGGGAGCGATGAGCAGTTCTTC
CASSTLAWASGSDEQFF
>.|TRBV19|TRBJ2-1|.
TGTGCCAGTAGTATAAGCCGGAGCAATGAGCAGTTCTTC
CASSISRSNEQFF
>.|TRBV11-2|TRBJ2-3|.
TGTGCCAGCAGCCCCACGGCAGACTGGGGGCTTCACACAGATACGCAGTATTTT
CASSPTADWGLHTDTQYF
>many|TRBV12-3/TRBV12-4|TRBJ2-7|TRBD1
TGTGCCAGCAGCAAAATAAAGACAGGGCTTCTCCCCTACGAGCAGTACTTC
CASSKIKTGLLPYEQYF